This T cell receptor (beta chain) was identified during a study of quantifying T cell responses using KT2 cells (dated by TCRdb to about 2017). A note on the overall study: RNA was DNase-treated and reverse transcribed with TCR alpha and beta constant-region primers, mostly using SuperScript III. Under optimum conditions, the efficiency of the T4 ligation step was estimated to be more than 8%. PCR2 was performed as a SYBR Green qPCR and was stopped at a predetermined fluorescence threshold so that over-amplification was avoided. The full study reports these points: KT2 sequences were still detected at the lowest spike-in tested, roughly one KT2 cell per 100,000 PBMC. Counts of KT2 alpha and beta sequences scaled linearly with input KT2 cell number over several orders of magnitude. Saturation in the detection of KT2 sequences was observed at very high KT2 spike-in numbers. The study did not include a side-by-side comparison of this pipeline with other TCR sequencing techniques.

The receptor library was made with UMI-ligation and nested PCR. A single-stranded oligonucleotide carrying the Illumina SP2 sequence and a UMI was ligated to the cDNA 3' end using T4 RNA ligase 1. PCR1 was run for about 4 cycles (98 degrees C for 15 s, 69 degrees C for 30 s, 72 degrees C for 40 s), and an equimolar mix of RC1.1 and RC1.2, covering TRBC1 and TRBC2, was used as the beta primer. Starting at PCR2, TCR alpha and beta chains were handled separately, and sample indices and Illumina adaptors were added. Placed after an 8-base spacer, the UMI was made up of 12 random nucleotides arranged as two hexamers with a spacer between them. Sequencing was done on an Illumina MiSeq using v2 2x251 paired-end chemistry, usually with about a dozen samples per run. To boost diversity, each sequencing library was supplemented with PhiX DNA at about 5-7%. Turning to the authors' computational methods: Raw reads were converted to FASTQ with bcl2fastq and demultiplexed by dual indices using Demultiplexor. V and J genes were assigned by Decombinator through tag matching, with a single base-pair mismatch being allowed. UMIs were used by Collapsinator to correct both sequencing errors and frequency errors caused by PCR heterogeneity. CDR3Translator converted Decombinator identifiers to nucleotide sequence, translated to amino acids, and extracted CDR3 using C- and N-terminal motifs. A cluster of KT2 sequences sharing one unique molecular identifier was counted as one distinct KT2 TCR. The public reads were run again by TCRdb, first through fastp at Q25 and then through MiXCR, and only productive beta chains were kept. When rows share a CDR3 protein, they turn into one entry using the most common DNA and genes. TCRdb, not the original authors, processed these V and J calls. In all, the sample holds 52,000 or so distinct CDR3 sequences, and roughly an eighth of those were seen once. Clones ranked in the top ten supply around 9.9% of the sample.

V is cut by 5 bases and J by 5 bases, and the space between the germline ends is 10 bases. CDR1 and CDR2 were assigned from the germline V gene as MNHEY and SVGEGT. The CDR3 spans 12 residues, from the cysteine through the phenylalanine. Of the read, only the CDR3 DNA is kept; its 36 bases are in frame from base 1. Known numbers of KT2, a T cell clone whose TCR had been sequenced previously, were spiked into unfractionated PBMC to test the sensitivity and accuracy of the pipeline. A range of KT2-to-PBMC ratios was set up by mixing KT2 cells into a fixed number of PBMC. A remark on this clonotype: Its antigen remains undetermined. No base quality values were provided; no much bigger clone lies one nucleotide off.

The chain is assembled from TRBV6-2 or TRBV6-3 and TRBJ2-7; no confident D gene assignment can be made. This receptor was identified in a human donor. The sequenced sample consisted of PBMCs spiked with cells of the T cell clone KT2. For the CDR3, the sequence is CASSSPLDEQYF. The DNA reads as follows: TGTGCCAGCAGTAGCCCCCTGGACGAGCAGTACTTC.